The following is a T cell receptor (beta chain) sequence with its context. The sample belongs to a study of chemoradiotherapy in HPV16-positive cancers. The CDR3 length is 13 residues. V was clipped by 3 bases and J by 7 bases, with 10 bases between them. Germline V CDR1 and CDR2: LNHDA, SQIVND (reference sequence). The table came from immunoSEQ multiplex PCR; TCRdb's copy has only in-frame clones and leaves some out. The sample records over 7,000 clones, approximately 90% being singletons. This rearrangement joins TRBV19 to TRBJ2-1; D is unclear. The source material was tumor tissue, sampled from a patient who underwent chemoradiotherapy. This receptor was taken from a human donor with HPV-associated anogenital cancer. CDR3 loop: CASSMSSTNEQFF. DNA of the CDR3: TGTGCCAGTAGTATGTCGTCGACGAATGAGCAGTTCTTC.